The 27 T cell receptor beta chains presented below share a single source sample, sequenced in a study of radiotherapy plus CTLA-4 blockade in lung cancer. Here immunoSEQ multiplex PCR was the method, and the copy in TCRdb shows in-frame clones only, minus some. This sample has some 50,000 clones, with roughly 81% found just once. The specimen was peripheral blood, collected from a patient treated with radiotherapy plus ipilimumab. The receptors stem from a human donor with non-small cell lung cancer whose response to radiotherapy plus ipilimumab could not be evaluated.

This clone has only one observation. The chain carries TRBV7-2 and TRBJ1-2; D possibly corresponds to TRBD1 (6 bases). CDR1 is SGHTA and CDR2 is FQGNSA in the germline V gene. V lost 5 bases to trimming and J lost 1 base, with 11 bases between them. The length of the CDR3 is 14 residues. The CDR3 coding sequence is TGTGCCAGCAGCGTAGGCAGGGGTAACTATGGCTACACCTTC. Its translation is CASSVGRGNYGYTF.

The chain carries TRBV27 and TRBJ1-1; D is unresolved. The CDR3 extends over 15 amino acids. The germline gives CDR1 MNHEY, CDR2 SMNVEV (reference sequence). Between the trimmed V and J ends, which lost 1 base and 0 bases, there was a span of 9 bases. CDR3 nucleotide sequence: TGTGCCAGCAGTTTATTTCGCGGGATGAACACTGAAGCTTTCTTT. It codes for CASSLFRGMNTEAFF.

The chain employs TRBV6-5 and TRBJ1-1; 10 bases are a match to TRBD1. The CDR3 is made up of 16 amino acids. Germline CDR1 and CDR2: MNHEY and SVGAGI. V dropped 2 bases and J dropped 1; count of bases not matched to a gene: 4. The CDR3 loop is CASSYMGQGKNTEAFF. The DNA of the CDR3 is TGTGCCAGCAGTTACATGGGACAGGGGAAGAACACTGAAGCTTTCTTT.

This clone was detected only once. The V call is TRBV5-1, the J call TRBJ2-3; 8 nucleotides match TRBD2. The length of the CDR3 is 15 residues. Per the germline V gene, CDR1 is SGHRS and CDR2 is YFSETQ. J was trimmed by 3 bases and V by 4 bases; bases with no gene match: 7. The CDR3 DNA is TGCGCCAGCAGCCCACGGGGGACTAGGACAGATACGCAGTATTTT. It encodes CASSPRGTRTDTQYF.

CDR3 sequence (DNA): TGTGCCAGCAGGGAGACAGGCCTCTCTGGGGGCTACACCTTC. Residues: CASRETGLSGGYTF. This chain joins TRBV6-1 and TRBJ1-2; the D gene is possibly TRBD1 (6 bases). The germline gives CDR1 MNHNS, CDR2 SASEGT. V was cut by 6 bases and J by 8 bases, with 19 bases left in between. This CDR3 is built from 14 residues.

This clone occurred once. The CDR3 spells CASSLLQGPYGYTF. CDR3 nucleotide sequence: TGTGCCAGCAGTTTGTTGCAGGGGCCCTATGGCTACACCTTC. The chain joins TRBV28 to TRBJ1-2; D is possibly TRBD1 (6 bases). CDR1 is MDHEN, CDR2 SYDVKM, per germline. Trimming shortened V by 3 bases and J by 4 bases, and 12 bases separated the two germline ends. The CDR3 is 14 residues long.

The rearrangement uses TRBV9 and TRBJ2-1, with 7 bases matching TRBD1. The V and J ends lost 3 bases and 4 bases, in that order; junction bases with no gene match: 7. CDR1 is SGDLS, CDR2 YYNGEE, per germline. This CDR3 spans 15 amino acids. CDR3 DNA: TGTGCCAGCAGCGGGGGACAGACAAGGTACAATGAGCAGTTCTTC. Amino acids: CASSGGQTRYNEQFF. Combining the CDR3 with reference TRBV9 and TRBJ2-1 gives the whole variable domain DSGVTQTPKHLITATGQRVTLRCSPRSGDLSVYWYQQSLDQGLQFLIQYYNGEERAKGNILERFSAQQFPDLHSELNLSSLELGDSALYFCASSGGQTRYNEQFFGPGTRLTVL.

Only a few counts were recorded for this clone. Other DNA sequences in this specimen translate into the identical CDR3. The CDR3 DNA is TGTGCCAGCAGCTTAAACCCGGGGGGAACTGAAGCTTTCTTT. Translated: CASSLNPGGTEAFF. The V gene is TRBV7-3, the J gene TRBJ1-1; a weak D match, TRBD1 (5 bases). V lost 1 base, J lost 5 bases, and 11 bases lay in between. The CDR3 is 14 amino acids. Germline V gives CDR1 SGHTA, CDR2 FQGTGA. The full variable domain, completed using reference TRBV7-3 and TRBJ1-1, is GAGVSQTPSNKVTEKGKYVELRCDPISGHTALYWYRQSLGQGPEFLIYFQGTGAADDSGLPNDRFFAVRPEGSVSTLKIQRTERGDSAVYLCASSLNPGGTEAFFGQGTRLTVV.

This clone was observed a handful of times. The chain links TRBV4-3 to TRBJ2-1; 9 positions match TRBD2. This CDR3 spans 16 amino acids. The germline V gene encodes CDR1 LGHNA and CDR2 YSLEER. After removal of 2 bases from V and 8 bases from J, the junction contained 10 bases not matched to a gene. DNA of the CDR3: TGCGCCAGCAGCCAAAGAGCAGCGGGAGGATGGGATGAGCAGTTCTTC. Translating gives CASSQRAAGGWDEQFF.

CDR3 residues: CASSSAGLPRPQHF. The CDR3 coding sequence is TGTGCCAGCAGTTCGGCGGGACTCCCTCGGCCCCAGCATTTT. V usage is TRBV7-9 and J usage is TRBJ1-5, with D possibly being TRBD1 (5 bases). Trimming stripped 6 bases from V and 9 bases from J, with 18 bases between. The CDR3 loop spans 14 amino acids. CDR1 and CDR2 from the germline V gene are SEHNR and FQNEAQ (reference sequence). The variable domain in full, with the rest retrieved from reference TRBV7-9 and TRBJ1-5, is DTGVSQNPRHKITKRGQNVTFRCDPISEHNRLYWYRQTLGQGPEFLTYFQNEAQLEKSRLLSDRFSAERPKGSFSTLEIQRTEQGDSAMYLCASSSAGLPRPQHFGDGTRLSIL.

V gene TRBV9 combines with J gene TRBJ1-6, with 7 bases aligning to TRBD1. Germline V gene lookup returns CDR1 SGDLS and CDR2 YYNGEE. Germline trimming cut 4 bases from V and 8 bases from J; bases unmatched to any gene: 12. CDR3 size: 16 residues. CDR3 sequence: CASSIYRDSLYSPLHF. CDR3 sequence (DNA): TGTGCCAGCAGCATCTATCGGGACAGCCTTTATTCACCCCTCCACTTT.

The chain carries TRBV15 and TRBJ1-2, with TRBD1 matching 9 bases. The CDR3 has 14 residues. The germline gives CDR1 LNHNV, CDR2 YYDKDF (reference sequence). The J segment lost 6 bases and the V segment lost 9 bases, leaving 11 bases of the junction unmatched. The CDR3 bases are TGTGCCACGGAACGAGACAGGGGGGGTAATGGCTACACCTTC. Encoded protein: CATERDRGGNGYTF.

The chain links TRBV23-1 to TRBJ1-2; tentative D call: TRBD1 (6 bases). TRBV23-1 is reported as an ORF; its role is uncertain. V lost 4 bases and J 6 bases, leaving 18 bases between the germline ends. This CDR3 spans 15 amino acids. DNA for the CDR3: TGCGCCAGCAGTCGGCCTTTTCGGGGGGCGAATGGCTACACCTTC. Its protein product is CASSRPFRGANGYTF.

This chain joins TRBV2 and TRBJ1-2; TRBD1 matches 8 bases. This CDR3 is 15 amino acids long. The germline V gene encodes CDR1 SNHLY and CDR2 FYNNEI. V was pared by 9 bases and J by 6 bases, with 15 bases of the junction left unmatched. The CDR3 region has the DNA TGTGCCAGTCTATTACCAGGGGGCGCGGTTCATGGCTACACCTTC. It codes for CASLLPGGAVHGYTF.

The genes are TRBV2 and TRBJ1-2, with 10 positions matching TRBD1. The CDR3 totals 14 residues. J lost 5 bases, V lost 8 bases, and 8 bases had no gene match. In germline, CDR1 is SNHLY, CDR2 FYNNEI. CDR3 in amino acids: CASRPWGQGYGYTF. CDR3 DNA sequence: TGTGCCAGCCGACCCTGGGGACAGGGGTATGGCTACACCTTC.

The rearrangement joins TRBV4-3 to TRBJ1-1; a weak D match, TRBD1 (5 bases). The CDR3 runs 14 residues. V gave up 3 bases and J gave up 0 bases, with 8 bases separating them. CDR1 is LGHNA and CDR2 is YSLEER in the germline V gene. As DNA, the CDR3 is TGCGCCAGCAGCCAGGGGCGGTTGAACACTGAAGCTTTCTTT. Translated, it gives CASSQGRLNTEAFF.

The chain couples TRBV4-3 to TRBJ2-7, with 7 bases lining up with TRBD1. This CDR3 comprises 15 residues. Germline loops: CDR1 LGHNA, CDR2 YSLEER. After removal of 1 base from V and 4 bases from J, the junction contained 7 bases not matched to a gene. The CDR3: CASSQGPGQLYEQYF. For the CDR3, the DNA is TGCGCCAGCAGCCAAGGCCCGGGACAGCTATACGAGCAGTACTTC.

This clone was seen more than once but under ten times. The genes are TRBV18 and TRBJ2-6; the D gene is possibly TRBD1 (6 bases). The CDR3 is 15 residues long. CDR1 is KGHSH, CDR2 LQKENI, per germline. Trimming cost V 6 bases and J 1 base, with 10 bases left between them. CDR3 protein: CASSQTGSGANVLTF. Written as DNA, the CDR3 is TGTGCCAGCTCGCAAACAGGGTCTGGGGCCAACGTCCTGACTTTC.

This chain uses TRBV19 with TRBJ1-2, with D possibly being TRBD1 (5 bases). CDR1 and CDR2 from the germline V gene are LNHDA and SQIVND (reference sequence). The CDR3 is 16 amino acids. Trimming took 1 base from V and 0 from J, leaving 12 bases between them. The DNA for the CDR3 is TGTGCCAGTAGTATAGTTGGGGCAGGACCTAACTATGGCTACACCTTC. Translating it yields CASSIVGAGPNYGYTF.

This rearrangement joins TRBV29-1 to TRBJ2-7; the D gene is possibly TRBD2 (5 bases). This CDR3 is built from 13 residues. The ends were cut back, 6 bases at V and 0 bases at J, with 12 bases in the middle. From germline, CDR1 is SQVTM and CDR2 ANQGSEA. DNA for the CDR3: TGCAGCGTAGCCTCGGGGAGCTCCTACGAGCAGTACTTC. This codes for CSVASGSSYEQYF.

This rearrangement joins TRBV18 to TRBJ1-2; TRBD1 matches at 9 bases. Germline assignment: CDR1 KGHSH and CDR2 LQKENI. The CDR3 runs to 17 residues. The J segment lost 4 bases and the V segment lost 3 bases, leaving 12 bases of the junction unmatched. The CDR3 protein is CASSPPPTGGSFYGYTF. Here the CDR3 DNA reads TGTGCCAGCTCACCTCCCCCGACAGGGGGTTCATTCTATGGCTACACCTTC. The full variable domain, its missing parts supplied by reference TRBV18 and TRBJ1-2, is NAGVMQNPRHLVRRRGQEARLRCSPMKGHSHVYWYRQLPEEGLKFMVYLQKENIIDESGMPKERFSAEFPKEGPSILRIQQVVRGDSAAYFCASSPPPTGGSFYGYTFGSGTRLTVV.

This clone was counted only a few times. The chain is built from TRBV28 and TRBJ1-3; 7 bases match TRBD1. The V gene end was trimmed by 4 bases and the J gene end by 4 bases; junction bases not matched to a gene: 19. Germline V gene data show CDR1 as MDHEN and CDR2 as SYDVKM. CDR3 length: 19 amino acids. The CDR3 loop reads CASSSRRRGQDVMGNTIYF. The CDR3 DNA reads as TGTGCCAGCAGTTCGAGGAGGCGTGGACAGGACGTGATGGGAAACACCATATATTTT.

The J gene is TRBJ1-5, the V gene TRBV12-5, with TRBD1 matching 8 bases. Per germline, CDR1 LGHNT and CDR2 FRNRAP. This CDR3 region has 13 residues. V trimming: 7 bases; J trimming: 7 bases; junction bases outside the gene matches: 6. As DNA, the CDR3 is TGTGCTAGTGCCCTAACAGGGGGACAGCCCCAGCATTTT. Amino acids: CASALTGGQPQHF.

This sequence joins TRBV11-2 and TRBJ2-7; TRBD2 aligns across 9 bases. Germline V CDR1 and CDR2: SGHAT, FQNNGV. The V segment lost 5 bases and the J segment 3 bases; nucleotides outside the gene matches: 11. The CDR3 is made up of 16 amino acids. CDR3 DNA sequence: TGTGCCAGCAGCCCCTGGCCGACTAGCGGAGACTACGAGCAGTACTTC. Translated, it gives CASSPWPTSGDYEQYF.

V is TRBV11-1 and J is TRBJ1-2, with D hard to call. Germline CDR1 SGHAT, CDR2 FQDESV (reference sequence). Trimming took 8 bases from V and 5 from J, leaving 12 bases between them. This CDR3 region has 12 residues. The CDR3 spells CASRGCRYGYTF. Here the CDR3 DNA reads TGTGCCAGCCGAGGGTGCCGGTATGGCTACACCTTC.

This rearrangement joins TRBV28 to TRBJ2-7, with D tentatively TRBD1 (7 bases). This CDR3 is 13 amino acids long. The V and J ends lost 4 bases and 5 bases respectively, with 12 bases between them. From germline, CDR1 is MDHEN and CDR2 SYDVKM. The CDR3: CASSSTGRNEQYF. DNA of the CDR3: TGTGCCAGCAGTTCGACAGGGAGGAACGAGCAGTACTTC.

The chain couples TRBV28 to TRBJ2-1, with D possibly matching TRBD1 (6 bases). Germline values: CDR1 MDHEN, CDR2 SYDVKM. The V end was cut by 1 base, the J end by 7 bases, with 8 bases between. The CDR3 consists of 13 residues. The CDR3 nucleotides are TGTGCCAGCAGTTTATTTCAGGGGAATGAGCAGTTCTTC. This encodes CASSLFQGNEQFF.